Here is one T cell receptor beta chain with its context. Its antigen is not identified. These data come from a study of cytotoxic CD8 clonotypes in ibrutinib-treated CLL. Study results and limitations: Baseline clonality was higher than in age-matched healthy donors and moved in step with circulating CD8+ T-cell counts.

Sequenced by immunoSEQ multiplex PCR; TCRdb stores in-frame clones only, minus some. The data hold more than 150,000 clones, with around 70% observed a single time. Per germline, CDR1 SQVTM and CDR2 ANQGSEA. This CDR3 comprises 15 residues. V lost 3 bases to trimming and J lost 0 bases; unmatched junction nucleotides: 7. The chain has TRBV29-1 and TRBJ2-7; 8 positions match TRBD1. The material was PBMCs, obtained after 24 months of ibrutinib treatment. The sequence was obtained from a human donor with chronic lymphocytic leukemia. The CDR3 region is CSVERTGTSSYEQYF. The DNA for the CDR3 is TGCAGCGTTGAGCGGACAGGGACGAGCTCCTACGAGCAGTACTTC.